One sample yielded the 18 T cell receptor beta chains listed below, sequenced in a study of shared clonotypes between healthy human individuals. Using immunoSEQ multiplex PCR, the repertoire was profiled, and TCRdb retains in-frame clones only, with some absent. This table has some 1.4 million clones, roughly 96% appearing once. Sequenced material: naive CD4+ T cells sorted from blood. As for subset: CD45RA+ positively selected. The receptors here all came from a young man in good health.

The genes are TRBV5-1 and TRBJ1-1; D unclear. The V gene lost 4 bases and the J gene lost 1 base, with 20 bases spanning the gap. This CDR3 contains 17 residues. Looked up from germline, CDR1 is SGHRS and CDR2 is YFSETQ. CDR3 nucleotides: TGCGCCAGCAGCCCGGACTCCAGGACGCGAGAGAACACTGAAGCTTTCTTT. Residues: CASSPDSRTRENTEAFF.

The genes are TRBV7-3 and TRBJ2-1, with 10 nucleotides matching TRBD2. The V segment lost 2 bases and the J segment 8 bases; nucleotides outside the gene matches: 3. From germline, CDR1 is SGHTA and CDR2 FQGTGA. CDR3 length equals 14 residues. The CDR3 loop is CASSLLAGVYEQFF. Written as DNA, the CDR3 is TGTGCCAGCAGCTTACTAGCGGGAGTATATGAGCAGTTCTTC.

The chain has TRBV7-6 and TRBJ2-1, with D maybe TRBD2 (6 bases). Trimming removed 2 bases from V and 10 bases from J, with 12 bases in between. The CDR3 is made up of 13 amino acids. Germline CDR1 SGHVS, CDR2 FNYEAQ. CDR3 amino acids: CASSLSSGLEQFF. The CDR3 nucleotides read TGTGCCAGCAGCTTATCGAGCGGGCTCGAGCAGTTCTTC.

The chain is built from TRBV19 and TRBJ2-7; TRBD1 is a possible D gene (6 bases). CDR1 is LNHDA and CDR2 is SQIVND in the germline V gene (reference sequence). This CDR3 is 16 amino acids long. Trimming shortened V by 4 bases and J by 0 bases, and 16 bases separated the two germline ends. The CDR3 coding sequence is TGTGCCAGTAGTAACCCTGGACAGCCATCCTCCTACGAGCAGTACTTC. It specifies CASSNPGQPSSYEQYF.

The CDR3 nucleotides read TGTGCCAGTGCAGGCGATCCTGGGGCCAACGTCCTGACTTTC. Translation: CASAGDPGANVLTF. The chain combines TRBV7-8 with TRBJ2-6; D is unresolved. The V end lost 9 bases, the J end lost 2 bases, and 11 bases lay between the germline ends. In germline, CDR1 is SGHVS, CDR2 FQNEAQ. The CDR3 spans 14 residues.

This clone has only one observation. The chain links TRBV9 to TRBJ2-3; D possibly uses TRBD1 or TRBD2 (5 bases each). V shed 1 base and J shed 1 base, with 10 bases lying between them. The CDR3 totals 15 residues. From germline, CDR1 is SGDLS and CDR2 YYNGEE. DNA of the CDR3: TGTGCCAGCAGCGTACGTGGGGGAGGCACAGATACGCAGTATTTT. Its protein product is CASSVRGGGTDTQYF.

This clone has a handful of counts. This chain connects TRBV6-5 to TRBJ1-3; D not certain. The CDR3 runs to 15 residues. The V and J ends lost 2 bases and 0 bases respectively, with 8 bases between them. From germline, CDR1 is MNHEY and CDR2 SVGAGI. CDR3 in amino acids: CASSYTSRSGNTIYF. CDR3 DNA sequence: TGTGCCAGCAGTTACACCAGCCGCTCTGGAAACACCATATATTTT.

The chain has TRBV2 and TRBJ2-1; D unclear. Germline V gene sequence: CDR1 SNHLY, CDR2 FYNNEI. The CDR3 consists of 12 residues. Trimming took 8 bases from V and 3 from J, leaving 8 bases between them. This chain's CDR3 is CASLDLYNEQFF. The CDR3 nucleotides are TGTGCCAGCCTCGACCTCTACAATGAGCAGTTCTTC. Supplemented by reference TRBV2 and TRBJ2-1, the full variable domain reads EPEVTQTPSHQVTQMGQEVILRCVPISNHLYFYWYRQILGQKVEFLVSFYNNEISEKSEIFDDQFSVERPDGSNFTLKIRSTKLEDSAMYFCASLDLYNEQFFGPGTRLTVL.

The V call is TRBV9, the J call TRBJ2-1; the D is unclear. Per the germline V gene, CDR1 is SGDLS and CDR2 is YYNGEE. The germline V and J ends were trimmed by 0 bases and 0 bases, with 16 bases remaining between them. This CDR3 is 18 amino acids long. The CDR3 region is CASSVGPSPTSSYNEQFF. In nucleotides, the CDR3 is TGTGCCAGCAGCGTAGGGCCAAGCCCTACGAGCTCCTACAATGAGCAGTTCTTC.

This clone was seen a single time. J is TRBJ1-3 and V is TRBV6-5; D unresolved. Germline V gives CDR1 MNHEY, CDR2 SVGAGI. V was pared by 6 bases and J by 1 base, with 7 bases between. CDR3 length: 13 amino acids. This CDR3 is CASRRISGNTIYF. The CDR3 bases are TGTGCCAGCAGGCGTATATCTGGAAACACCATATATTTT.

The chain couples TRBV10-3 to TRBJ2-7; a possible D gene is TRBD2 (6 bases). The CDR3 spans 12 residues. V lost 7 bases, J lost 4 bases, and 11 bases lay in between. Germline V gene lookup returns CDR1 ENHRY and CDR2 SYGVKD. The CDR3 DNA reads TGTGCCATCAAATCGGGACTGTACGAGCAGTACTTC. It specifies CAIKSGLYEQYF.

The chain's CDR3 is CASSLAMGQGAGGELFF. Written as DNA, the CDR3 is TGCGCCAGCAGCTTGGCCATGGGACAGGGGGCCGGCGGGGAGCTGTTTTTT. V gene TRBV5-1 combines with J gene TRBJ2-2, with 12 bases identical to TRBD1. CDR1 is SGHRS, CDR2 YFSETQ, per germline. V was pared by 0 bases and J by 7 bases, with 7 bases of the junction left unmatched. The CDR3 covers 17 residues.

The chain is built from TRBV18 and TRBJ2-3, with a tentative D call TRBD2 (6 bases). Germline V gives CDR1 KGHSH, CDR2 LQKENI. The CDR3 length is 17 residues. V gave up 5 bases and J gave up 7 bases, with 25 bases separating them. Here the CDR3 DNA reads TGTGCCAGCTCATCCGGCGGTCGGGCGGGGCCGGCTTATACGCAGTATTTT. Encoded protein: CASSSGGRAGPAYTQYF.

The CDR3, as DNA: TGTGCCAGCAGCTTAGCAGAGGGCCAGGGCACCGAGCAGTACTTC. Residues: CASSLAEGQGTEQYF. The rearrangement links TRBV7-2 to TRBJ2-7; perhaps D is TRBD1 or TRBD2 (5 bases each). The CDR3 is made up of 15 amino acids. V lost 0 bases and J lost 6, with 15 bases in between. Germline V CDR1 and CDR2: SGHTA, FQGNSA.

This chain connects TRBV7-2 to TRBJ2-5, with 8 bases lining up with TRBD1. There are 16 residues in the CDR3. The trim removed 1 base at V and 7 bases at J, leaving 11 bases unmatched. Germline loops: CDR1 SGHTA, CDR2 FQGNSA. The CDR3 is CASSLEDRAMRRTQYF. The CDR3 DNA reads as TGTGCCAGCAGCTTAGAGGACAGGGCCATGAGACGGACCCAGTACTTC.

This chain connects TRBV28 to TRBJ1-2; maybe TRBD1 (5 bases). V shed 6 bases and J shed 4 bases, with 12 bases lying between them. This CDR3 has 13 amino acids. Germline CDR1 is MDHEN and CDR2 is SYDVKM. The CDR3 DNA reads TGTGCCAGCAGAAAGGGACTAAGCTATGGCTACACCTTC. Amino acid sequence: CASRKGLSYGYTF.

The CDR3 spells CASSSTDFADTQYF. As DNA, the CDR3 is TGTGCCAGCAGCTCCACCGACTTTGCAGATACGCAGTATTTT. The chain couples TRBV7-9 to TRBJ2-3; the D is unclear. This CDR3 has 14 residues. Trimming removed 4 bases from V and 4 bases from J, with 12 bases in between. Per germline, CDR1 SEHNR and CDR2 FQNEAQ (reference sequence).

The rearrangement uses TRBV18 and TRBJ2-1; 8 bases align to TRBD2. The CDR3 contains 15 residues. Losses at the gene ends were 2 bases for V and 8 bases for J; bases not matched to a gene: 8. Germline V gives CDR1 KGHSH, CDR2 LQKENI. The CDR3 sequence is CASSPDQRESHEQFF. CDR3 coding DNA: TGTGCCAGCTCACCAGATCAGCGGGAGTCCCATGAGCAGTTCTTC. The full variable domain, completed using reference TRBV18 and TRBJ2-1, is NAGVMQNPRHLVRRRGQEARLRCSPMKGHSHVYWYRQLPEEGLKFMVYLQKENIIDESGMPKERFSAEFPKEGPSILRIQQVVRGDSAAYFCASSPDQRESHEQFFGPGTRLTVL.